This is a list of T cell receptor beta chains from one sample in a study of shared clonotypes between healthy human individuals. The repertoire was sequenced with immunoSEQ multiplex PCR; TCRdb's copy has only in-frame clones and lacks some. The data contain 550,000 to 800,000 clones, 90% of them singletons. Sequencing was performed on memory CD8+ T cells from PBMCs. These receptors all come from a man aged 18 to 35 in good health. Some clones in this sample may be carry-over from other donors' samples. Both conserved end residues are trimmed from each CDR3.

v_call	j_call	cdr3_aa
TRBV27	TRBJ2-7	ASKPRTSGKYEQY
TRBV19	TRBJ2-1	ASSLNYNEQF
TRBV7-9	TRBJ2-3	ASSPLGADTQY
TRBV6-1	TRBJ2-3	ASSEIVQGLGLAGEVLTDTQY
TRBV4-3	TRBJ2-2	ASSHRRGDTGELF
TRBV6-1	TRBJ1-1	ASSEYPLTEAF
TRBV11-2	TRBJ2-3	ASSDRTSGDLRDTQY
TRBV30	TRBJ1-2	AWWPQGNYGYT
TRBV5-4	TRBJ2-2	ASSLGRGTNTGELF
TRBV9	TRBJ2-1	ASSAGDRGVVDEQF
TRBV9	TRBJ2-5	ASSVLARSEETQY
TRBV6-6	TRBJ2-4	ASTGVGAKNIQY
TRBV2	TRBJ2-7	ASRAGTGTYEQY
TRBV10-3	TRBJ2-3	AISESEREADTQY
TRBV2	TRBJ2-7	ASSDRPYEQY
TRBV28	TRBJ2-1	ASSPSENNEQF
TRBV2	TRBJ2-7	ASSERGAYEQY
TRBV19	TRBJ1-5	ASSVYREAVQPQH
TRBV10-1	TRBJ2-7	ASSDYQGGSYEQY
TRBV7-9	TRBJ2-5	ASSTGTNQDPKTQY
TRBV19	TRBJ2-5	ASRMRGQETQY
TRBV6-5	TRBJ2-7	ASSYSTGGSYEQY
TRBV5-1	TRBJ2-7	ASSKQGIEQY
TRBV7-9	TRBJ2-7	ASSRQGFYEQY
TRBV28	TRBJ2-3	ASSILSLTDTQY
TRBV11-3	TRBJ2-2	ASSPKTGRRAGELF
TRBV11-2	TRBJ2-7	ASSPRQRPYEQY
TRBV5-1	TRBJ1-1	ASSSGQGGHTEAF